This record concerns one T cell receptor (beta chain) sequence. The target antigen is unknown. The ends were cut back, 1 base at V and 2 bases at J, with 8 bases in the middle. CDR1 is MGHRA, CDR2 YSYEKL, per germline. The CDR3 extends over 14 amino acids. With 60 Vbeta and 13 Jbeta primers, the PCR was carried out. Some clones are missing from TCRdb's copy, which holds only in-frame ones; the method was immunoSEQ multiplex PCR. The sample has 100,000 to 150,000 clones; the top ten hold 1.6%. This sample was included in a study of cytomegalovirus exposure and HLA in healthy donors. Across the study: The study's early data release held roughly 90 million unique TCRs from HLA-typed donors.

Study-wide results and caveats: High sensitivity and specificity were reportedly achieved when the classifier diagnosed cytomegalovirus status. In a later analysis, the majority of CMV-associated beta chains seemingly showed HLA restriction.

Sequences were obtained from PBMCs. This TCR was recovered from a woman in her thirties or forties in good health and CMV-seropositive. This chain joins TRBV4-1 and TRBJ1-1; no definite D call. CDR3 nucleotide sequence: TGCGCCAGCAGCCAAGGAGGAGGAAACACTGAAGCTTTCTTT. This gives the protein CASSQGGGNTEAFF.